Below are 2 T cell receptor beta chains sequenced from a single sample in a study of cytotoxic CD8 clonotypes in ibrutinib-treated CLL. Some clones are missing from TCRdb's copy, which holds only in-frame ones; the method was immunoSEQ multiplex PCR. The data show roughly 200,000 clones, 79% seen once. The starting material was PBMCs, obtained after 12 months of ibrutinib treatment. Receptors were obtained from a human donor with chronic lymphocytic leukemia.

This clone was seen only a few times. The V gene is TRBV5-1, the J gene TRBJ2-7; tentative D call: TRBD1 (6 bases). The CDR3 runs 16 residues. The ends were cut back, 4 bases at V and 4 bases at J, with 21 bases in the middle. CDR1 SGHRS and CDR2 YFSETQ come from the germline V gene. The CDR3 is CASSNGQWTPSYEQYF. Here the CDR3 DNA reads TGCGCCAGCAGCAACGGACAGTGGACCCCCTCTTACGAGCAGTACTTC.

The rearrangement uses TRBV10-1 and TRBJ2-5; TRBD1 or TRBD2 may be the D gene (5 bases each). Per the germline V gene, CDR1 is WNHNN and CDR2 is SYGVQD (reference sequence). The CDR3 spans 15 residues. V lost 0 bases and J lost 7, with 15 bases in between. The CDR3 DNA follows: TGCGCCAGCAGTGAGTCCGGGACCCACCTTCGGACCCAGTACTTC. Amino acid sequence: CASSESGTHLRTQYF.